The 20 T cell receptor beta chains below were found in one sample sequenced in a study of blood T cell repertoires in COVID-19. The assay was immunoSEQ multiplex PCR, and TCRdb's table has in-frame clones only and misses some. Among around 260,000 clones listed, about 88% were seen once. The source material was peripheral blood. These receptors were collected from a man in his fifties or sixties who had recovered from COVID-19.

The chain combines TRBV10-3 with TRBJ1-2; 9 bases agree with TRBD1. CDR3 length: 14 amino acids. V lost 5 bases and J lost 5; bases outside the gene matches: 6. From germline, CDR1 is ENHRY and CDR2 SYGVKD. CDR3 residues: CAISTGGPVYGYTF. In DNA, the CDR3 is TGTGCCATCAGTACAGGGGGCCCGGTGTATGGCTACACCTTC.

V is TRBV14 and J is TRBJ2-1; D might be TRBD1 (5 bases). V was pared by 1 base and J by 4 bases, with 11 bases between. The germline CDR1 and CDR2 sequences are SGHDN and FVKESK. The length of the CDR3 is 15 residues. The CDR3 coding sequence is TGTGCCAGCAGCCAAGGCCCCAGACAGTACAATGAGCAGTTCTTC. Translated: CASSQGPRQYNEQFF.

J is TRBJ2-1 and V is TRBV7-2; 12 nucleotides align to TRBD2. Trimming removed 5 bases from V and 4 bases from J; junction bases left unmatched: 3. This CDR3 spans 15 amino acids. CDR1 is SGHTA, CDR2 FQGNSA, per germline. CDR3: CASSPLAGGYNEQFF. CDR3 sequence (DNA): TGTGCCAGCAGCCCGCTAGCGGGGGGGTACAATGAGCAGTTCTTC.

J is TRBJ2-7 and V is TRBV9; D is undetermined. With 0 bases removed from V and 0 bases from J, the gap between germline ends came to 13 bases. This CDR3 has 16 amino acids. CDR1 is SGDLS, CDR2 YYNGEE, per germline. The CDR3 nucleotides are TGTGCCAGCAGCGTAGGGAACGCGGTTGCCTCCTACGAGCAGTACTTC. Encoded protein: CASSVGNAVASYEQYF.

This chain links TRBV24-1 with TRBJ2-2, with 8 nucleotides matching TRBD2. The length of the CDR3 is 17 residues. Germline CDR1 is KGHDR and CDR2 is SFDVKD. V trimming: 3 bases; J trimming: 6 bases; junction bases outside the gene matches: 11. CDR3 loop: CATSDTGTSFSAGELFF. The CDR3 nucleotides are TGTGCCACCAGTGATACCGGGACTAGTTTTAGTGCCGGGGAGCTGTTTTTT.

This clone was seen a single time. The V call is TRBV7-2, the J call TRBJ1-1; the match to TRBD1 covers 7 bases. The CDR3 is 15 amino acids. Germline V lookup: CDR1 SGHTA, CDR2 FQGNSA. V was clipped by 5 bases and J by 5 bases; unmatched bases: 11. In DNA form, the CDR3 reads TGTGCCAGCAGCACCCAGACAGGGACAAGTACTGAAGCTTTCTTT. It encodes CASSTQTGTSTEAFF. The variable domain in full, with the rest retrieved from reference TRBV7-2 and TRBJ1-1, is GAGVSQSPSNKVTEKGKDVELRCDPISGHTALYWYRQSLGQGLEFLIYFQGNSAPDKSGLPSDRFSAERTGGSVSTLTIQRTQQEDSAVYLCASSTQTGTSTEAFFGQGTRLTVV.

The chain combines TRBV19 with TRBJ1-1, with unresolved D. V lost 1 base and J 2 bases, leaving 8 bases between the germline ends. The CDR3 consists of 14 residues. The V gene's germline CDR1 is LNHDA and CDR2 SQIVND (reference sequence). CDR3 DNA sequence: TGTGCCAGTAGTATAGGAAACAGAAACACTGAAGCTTTCTTT. Amino acids: CASSIGNRNTEAFF.

This chain joins TRBV11-2 and TRBJ1-2; D possibly corresponds to TRBD1 (5 bases). Between the trimmed V and J ends, which lost 5 bases and 5 bases, there was a span of 15 bases. Per germline, CDR1 SGHAT and CDR2 FQNNGV. The CDR3 has 14 amino acids. CDR3 nucleotides: TGTGCCAGCAGCCCGCGGGACGGACGATATGGCTACACCTTC. The encoded protein is CASSPRDGRYGYTF.

The genes are TRBV7-2 and TRBJ2-2; D uncertain. Germline values: CDR1 SGHTA, CDR2 FQGNSA. The length of the CDR3 is 14 residues. V gave up 4 bases and J gave up 4 bases, with 10 bases separating them. CDR3 coding DNA: TGTGCCAGCAGCTCCCGGGTCGTCACCGGGGAGCTGTTTTTT. Its translation: CASSSRVVTGELFF.

The V gene is TRBV10-1, the J gene TRBJ2-1; TRBD1 matches at 9 bases. V lost 3 bases and J lost 2; bases outside the gene matches: 11. Per germline, CDR1 WNHNN and CDR2 SYGVQD (reference sequence). CDR3 length: 18 residues. In nucleotides, the CDR3 is TGCGCCAGCAGTGATGATACACCGGGACAGGGTACCTACAATGAGCAGTTCTTC. Translation gives CASSDDTPGQGTYNEQFF.

This chain connects TRBV2 to TRBJ1-3; 7 bases line up with TRBD1. This CDR3 is 15 amino acids long. Germline CDR1 reads SNHLY; CDR2 reads FYNNEI. V lost 6 bases to trimming and J lost 0 bases; unmatched junction nucleotides: 5. In nucleotides, the CDR3 is TGTGCCAGCAGATCGACAGGGAACTCTGGAAACACCATATATTTT. Translation: CASRSTGNSGNTIYF.

This chain links TRBV13 with TRBJ2-3; 10 bases map to TRBD1. The junction had 11 bases not matched to a gene; V was cut back by 7 bases and J by 4 bases. CDR1 is PRHDT, CDR2 FYEKMQ, per germline (reference sequence). The CDR3 is made up of 16 amino acids. The CDR3 is CASTRYSGTGADTQYF. The DNA for the CDR3 is TGTGCCAGCACCCGATATTCCGGGACAGGGGCAGATACGCAGTATTTT.

This chain connects TRBV7-2 to TRBJ2-4; TRBD2 might be the D (6 bases). CDR1 is SGHTA, CDR2 FQGNSA, per germline. The CDR3 consists of 16 residues. The V end lost 1 base, the J end lost 6 bases, and 16 bases lay between the germline ends. CDR3 protein: CASSLGPGLNLNIQYF. DNA of the CDR3: TGTGCCAGCAGCTTAGGGCCGGGACTCAATTTAAACATTCAGTACTTC.

The V gene is TRBV6-5, the J gene TRBJ2-7; TRBD1 might be the D (6 bases). Trimming shortened V by 5 bases and J by 3 bases, and 8 bases separated the two germline ends. CDR1 and CDR2 from the germline V gene are MNHEY and SVGAGI. This CDR3 has 12 amino acids. CDR3 protein: CASSRTVYEQYF. For the CDR3, the DNA is TGTGCCAGCAGTAGGACAGTCTACGAGCAGTACTTC.

The chain carries TRBV9 and TRBJ2-4; 8 nucleotides match TRBD2. Trimming at V came to 0 bases and at J to 6 bases, leaving 5 bases not matched to a gene. CDR3 length: 15 amino acids. Germline V gives CDR1 SGDLS, CDR2 YYNGEE. DNA for the CDR3: TGTGCCAGCAGCGTAGGGCGGGGGGAAGGAAACATTCAGTACTTC. Protein product: CASSVGRGEGNIQYF.

The chain combines TRBV9 with TRBJ2-2; D might be TRBD2 (6 bases). The V gene lost 4 bases and the J gene lost 5 bases, with 21 bases spanning the gap. The CDR3 consists of 17 residues. From germline, CDR1 is SGDLS and CDR2 YYNGEE. The CDR3, as DNA: TGTGCCAGCAGCAACCCCCGCGGAGGGGTGAGTACCGGGGAGCTGTTTTTT. Its protein is CASSNPRGGVSTGELFF.

The J gene is TRBJ2-7, the V gene TRBV12-5; TRBD1 matches at 10 bases. CDR1 LGHNT and CDR2 FRNRAP come from the germline V gene. The CDR3 runs to 14 residues. The trim removed 6 bases at V and 7 bases at J, leaving 9 bases unmatched. In DNA form, the CDR3 reads TGTGCTAGTGGAAGACAGGGGGCGGGTTGGGAGCAGTACTTC. As protein: CASGRQGAGWEQYF. Complete variable domain (other parts from reference TRBV12-5 and TRBJ2-7): DARVTQTPRHKVTEMGQEVTMRCQPILGHNTVFWYRQTMMQGLELLAYFRNRAPLDDSGMPKDRFSAEMPDATLATLKIQPSEPRDSAVYFCASGRQGAGWEQYFGPGTRLTVT.

The genes are TRBV6-1 and TRBJ1-1; the D gene is possibly TRBD1 (5 bases). Germline V CDR1 and CDR2: MNHNS, SASEGT. V was shortened by 1 base and J by 0 bases, with 15 bases between the two germline ends. CDR3 size: 17 residues. This chain's CDR3 is CASSEGGVLLMNTEAFF. CDR3 nucleotide sequence: TGTGCCAGCAGTGAAGGGGGGGTCCTACTCATGAACACTGAAGCTTTCTTT.

The chain links TRBV5-1 to TRBJ1-4, with 8 bases identical to TRBD1. CDR3 length: 16 amino acids. Germline loops: CDR1 SGHRS, CDR2 YFSETQ. V shed 4 bases, J shed 0 bases, and the junction held 5 bases outside the gene matches. The CDR3 DNA sequence: TGCGCCAGCAGCGTCCGACAGGGGCCAACTAATGAAAAACTGTTTTTT. The encoded protein is CASSVRQGPTNEKLFF.

This chain uses TRBV14 with TRBJ1-4, with D possibly being TRBD1 (5 bases). CDR3 length: 15 residues. Trimming stripped 1 base from V and 5 bases from J, with 11 bases between. Germline values: CDR1 SGHDN, CDR2 FVKESK. CDR3 in DNA: TGTGCCAGCAGCCAAGCGCGTCAGGGAAATGAAAAACTGTTTTTT. Its translation is CASSQARQGNEKLFF.